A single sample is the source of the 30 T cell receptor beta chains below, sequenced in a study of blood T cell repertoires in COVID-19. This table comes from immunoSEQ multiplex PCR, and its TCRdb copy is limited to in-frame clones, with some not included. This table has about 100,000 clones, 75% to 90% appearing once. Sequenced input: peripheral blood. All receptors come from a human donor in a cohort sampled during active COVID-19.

CDR3 loop: CAWMERGNTEAFF. The CDR3 bases are TGTGCCTGGATGGAACGCGGAAACACTGAAGCTTTCTTT. The V call is TRBV30, the J call TRBJ1-1; no firm D call. This CDR3 region has 13 residues. Germline values: CDR1 GTSNPN, CDR2 SVGIG (reference sequence). V was cut by 4 bases and J by 2 bases, with 11 bases left in between.

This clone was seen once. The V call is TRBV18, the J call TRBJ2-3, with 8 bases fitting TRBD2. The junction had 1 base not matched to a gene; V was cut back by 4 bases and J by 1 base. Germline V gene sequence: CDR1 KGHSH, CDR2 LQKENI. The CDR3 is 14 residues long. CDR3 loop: CASSLTSGTDTQYF. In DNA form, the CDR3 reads TGTGCCAGCTCACTGACTAGCGGCACAGATACGCAGTATTTT.

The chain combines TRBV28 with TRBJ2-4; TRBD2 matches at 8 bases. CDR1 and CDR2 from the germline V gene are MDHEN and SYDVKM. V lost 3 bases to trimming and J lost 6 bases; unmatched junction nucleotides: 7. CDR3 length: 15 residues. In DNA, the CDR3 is TGTGCCAGCAGTTTTAGCGGGGCCAGGGGAAACATTCAGTACTTC. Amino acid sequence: CASSFSGARGNIQYF.

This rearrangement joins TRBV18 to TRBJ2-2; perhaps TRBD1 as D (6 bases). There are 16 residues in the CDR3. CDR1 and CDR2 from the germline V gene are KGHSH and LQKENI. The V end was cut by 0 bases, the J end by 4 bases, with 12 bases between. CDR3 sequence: CASSPPQGRGTGELFF. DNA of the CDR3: TGTGCCAGCTCACCACCACAGGGCCGGGGCACCGGGGAGCTGTTTTTT.

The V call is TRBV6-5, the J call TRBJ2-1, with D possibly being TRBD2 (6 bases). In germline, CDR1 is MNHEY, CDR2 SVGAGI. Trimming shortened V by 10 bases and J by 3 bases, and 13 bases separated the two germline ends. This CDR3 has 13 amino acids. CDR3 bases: TGTGCCACCTCGGGGGACTTCTACAATGAGCAGTTCTTC. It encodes CATSGDFYNEQFF.

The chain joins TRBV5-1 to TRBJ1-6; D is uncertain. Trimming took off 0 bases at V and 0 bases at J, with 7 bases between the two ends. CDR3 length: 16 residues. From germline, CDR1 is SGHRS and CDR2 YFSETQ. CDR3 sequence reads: CASSLELASYNSPLHF. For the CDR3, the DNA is TGCGCCAGCAGCTTGGAGTTGGCCTCCTATAATTCACCCCTCCACTTT. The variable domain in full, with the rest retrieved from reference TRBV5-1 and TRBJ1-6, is KAGVTQTPRYLIKTRGQQVTLSCSPISGHRSVSWYQQTPGQGLQFLFEYFSETQRNKGNFPGRFSGRQFSNSRSEMNVSTLELGDSALYLCASSLELASYNSPLHFGNGTRLTVT.

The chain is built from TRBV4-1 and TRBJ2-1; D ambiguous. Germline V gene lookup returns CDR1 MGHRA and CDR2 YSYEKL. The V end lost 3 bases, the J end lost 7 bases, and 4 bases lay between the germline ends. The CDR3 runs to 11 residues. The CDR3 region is CASSHVNEQFF. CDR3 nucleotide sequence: TGCGCCAGCAGCCACGTAAATGAGCAGTTCTTC.

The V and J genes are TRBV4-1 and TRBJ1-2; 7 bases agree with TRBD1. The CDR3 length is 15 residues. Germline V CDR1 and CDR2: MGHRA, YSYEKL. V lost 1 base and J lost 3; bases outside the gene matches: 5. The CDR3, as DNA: TGCGCCAGCAGCCAAGGACAGGGAGGACACTATGGCTACACCTTC. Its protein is CASSQGQGGHYGYTF.

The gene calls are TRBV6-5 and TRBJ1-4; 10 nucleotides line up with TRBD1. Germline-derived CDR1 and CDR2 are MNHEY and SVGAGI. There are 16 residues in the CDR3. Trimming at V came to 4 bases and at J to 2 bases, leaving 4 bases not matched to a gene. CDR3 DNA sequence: TGTGCCAGCAGTTTACGACAGGGGGCCACTAATGAAAAACTGTTTTTT. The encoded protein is CASSLRQGATNEKLFF.

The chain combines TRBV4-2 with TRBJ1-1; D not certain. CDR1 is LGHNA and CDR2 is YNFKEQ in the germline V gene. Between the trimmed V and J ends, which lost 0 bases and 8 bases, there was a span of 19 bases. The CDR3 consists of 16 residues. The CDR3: CASSQEVNPVVIEAFF. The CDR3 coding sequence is TGTGCCAGCAGCCAAGAGGTCAACCCGGTGGTCATAGAAGCTTTCTTT.

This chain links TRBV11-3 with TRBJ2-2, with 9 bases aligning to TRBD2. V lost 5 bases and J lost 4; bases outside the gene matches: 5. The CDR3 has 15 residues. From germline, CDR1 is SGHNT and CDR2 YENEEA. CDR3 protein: CASSPPAGGTGELFF. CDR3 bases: TGTGCCAGCAGCCCCCCAGCGGGGGGCACCGGGGAGCTGTTTTTT.

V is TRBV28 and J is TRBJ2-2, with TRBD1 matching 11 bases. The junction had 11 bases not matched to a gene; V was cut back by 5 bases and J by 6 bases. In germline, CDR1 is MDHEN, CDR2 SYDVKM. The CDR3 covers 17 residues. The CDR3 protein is CASSQPPGTGGAGELFF. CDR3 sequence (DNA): TGTGCCAGCAGTCAGCCGCCCGGGACAGGGGGTGCCGGGGAGCTGTTTTTT.

The DNA for the CDR3 is TGTGCCAGCTCTCAGAATAGACGCAGGGGAGAAAAACTGTTTTTT. Encoded protein: CASSQNRRRGEKLFF. The chain is built from TRBV18 and TRBJ1-4; a weak D match, TRBD1 (6 bases). There are 15 residues in the CDR3. The ends were cut back, 6 bases at V and 8 bases at J, with 19 bases in the middle. The germline V gene encodes CDR1 KGHSH and CDR2 LQKENI.

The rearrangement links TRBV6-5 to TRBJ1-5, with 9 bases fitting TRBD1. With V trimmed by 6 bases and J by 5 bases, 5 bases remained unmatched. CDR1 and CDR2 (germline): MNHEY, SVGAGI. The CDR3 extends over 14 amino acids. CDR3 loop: CASRGQGRDQPQHF. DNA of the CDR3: TGTGCCAGCAGGGGACAGGGTCGGGATCAGCCCCAGCATTTT.

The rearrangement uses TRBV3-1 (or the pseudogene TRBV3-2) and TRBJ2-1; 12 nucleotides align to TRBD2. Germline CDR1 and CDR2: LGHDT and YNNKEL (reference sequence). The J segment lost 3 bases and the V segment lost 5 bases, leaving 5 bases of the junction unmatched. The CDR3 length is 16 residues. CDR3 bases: TGTGCCAGCAGCTCCCGGACTAGCGGGGTCTACAATGAGCAGTTCTTC. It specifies CASSSRTSGVYNEQFF.

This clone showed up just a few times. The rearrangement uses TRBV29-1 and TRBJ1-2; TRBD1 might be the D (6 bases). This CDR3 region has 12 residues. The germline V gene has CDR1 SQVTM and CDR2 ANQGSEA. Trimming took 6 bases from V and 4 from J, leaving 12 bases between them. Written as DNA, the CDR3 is TGCAGCGTCAACCAGGGGTTCTATGGCTACACCTTC. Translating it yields CSVNQGFYGYTF.

The CDR3, as DNA: TGTGCCACCAGTGATTTACGGAGCACAGATACGCAGTATTTT. Translated: CATSDLRSTDTQYF. V usage is TRBV24-1 and J usage is TRBJ2-3; D is unclear. Germline V gene sequence: CDR1 KGHDR, CDR2 SFDVKD. Trimming left V 1 base short and J 0 bases short, with 4 bases between. The length of the CDR3 is 14 residues.

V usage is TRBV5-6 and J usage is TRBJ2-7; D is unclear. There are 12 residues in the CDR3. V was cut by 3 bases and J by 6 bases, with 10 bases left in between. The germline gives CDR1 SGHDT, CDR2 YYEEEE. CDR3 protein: CASSYDFGEQYF. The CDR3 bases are TGTGCCAGCAGCTACGACTTTGGCGAGCAGTACTTC.

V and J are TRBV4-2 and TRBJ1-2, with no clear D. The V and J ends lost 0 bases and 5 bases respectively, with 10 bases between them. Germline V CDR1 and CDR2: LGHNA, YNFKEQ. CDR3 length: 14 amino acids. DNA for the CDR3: TGTGCCAGCAGCCAAGATGCGAGTGCTTATGGCTACACCTTC. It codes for CASSQDASAYGYTF.

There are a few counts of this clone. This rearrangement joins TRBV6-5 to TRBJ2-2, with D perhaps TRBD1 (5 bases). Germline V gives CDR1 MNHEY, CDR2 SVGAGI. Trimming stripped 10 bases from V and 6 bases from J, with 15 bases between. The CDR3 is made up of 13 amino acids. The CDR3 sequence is CATRRVVAGELFF. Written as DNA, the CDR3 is TGTGCCACACGCAGGGTCGTGGCCGGGGAGCTGTTTTTT.

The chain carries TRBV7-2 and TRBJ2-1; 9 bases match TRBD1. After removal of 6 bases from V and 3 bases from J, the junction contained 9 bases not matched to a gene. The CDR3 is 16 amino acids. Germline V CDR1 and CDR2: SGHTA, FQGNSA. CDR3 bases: TGTGCCAGCAGTTCCCAGACAGGGGGAAACTACAATGAGCAGTTCTTC. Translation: CASSSQTGGNYNEQFF.

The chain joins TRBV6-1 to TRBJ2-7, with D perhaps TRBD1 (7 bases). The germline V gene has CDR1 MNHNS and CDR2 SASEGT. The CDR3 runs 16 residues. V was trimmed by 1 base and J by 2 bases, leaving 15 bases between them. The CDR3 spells CASSEGGAGGPYEQYF. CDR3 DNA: TGTGCCAGCAGTGAAGGGGGGGCAGGGGGTCCCTACGAGCAGTACTTC.

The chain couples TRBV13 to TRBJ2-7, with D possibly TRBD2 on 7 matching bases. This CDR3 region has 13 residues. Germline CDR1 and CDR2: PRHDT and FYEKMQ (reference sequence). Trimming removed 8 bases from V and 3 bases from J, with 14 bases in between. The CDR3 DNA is TGTGCCAGCGGGCGGGGGCTTGGCTACGAGCAGTACTTC. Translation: CASGRGLGYEQYF.

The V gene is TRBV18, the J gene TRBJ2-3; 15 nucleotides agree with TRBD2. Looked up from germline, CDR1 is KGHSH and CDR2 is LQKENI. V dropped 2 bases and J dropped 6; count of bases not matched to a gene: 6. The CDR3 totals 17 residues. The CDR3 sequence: CASSPGLAGGPMDTQYF. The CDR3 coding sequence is TGTGCCAGCTCACCAGGACTAGCGGGGGGGCCAATGGATACGCAGTATTTT.

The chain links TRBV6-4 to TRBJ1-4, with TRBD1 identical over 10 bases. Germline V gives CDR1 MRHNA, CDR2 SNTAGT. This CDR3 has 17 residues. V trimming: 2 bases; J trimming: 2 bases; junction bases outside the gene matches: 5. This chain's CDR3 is CASSDRQGAATNEKLFF. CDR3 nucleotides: TGTGCCAGCAGTGACAGACAGGGGGCGGCCACTAATGAAAAACTGTTTTTT.

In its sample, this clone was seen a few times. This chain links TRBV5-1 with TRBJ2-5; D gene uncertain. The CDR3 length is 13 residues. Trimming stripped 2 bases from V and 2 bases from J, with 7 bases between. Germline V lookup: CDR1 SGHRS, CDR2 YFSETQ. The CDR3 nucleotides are TGCGCCAGCAGCTTTTCTACTCAAGAGACCCAGTACTTC. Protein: CASSFSTQETQYF.

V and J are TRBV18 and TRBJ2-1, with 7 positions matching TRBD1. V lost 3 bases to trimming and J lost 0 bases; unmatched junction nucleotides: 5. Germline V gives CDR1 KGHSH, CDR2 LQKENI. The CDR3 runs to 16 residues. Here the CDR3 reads CASSPMTGSSYNEQFF. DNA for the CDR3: TGTGCCAGCTCACCCATGACAGGGAGCTCCTACAATGAGCAGTTCTTC.

CDR3 DNA: TGTGCCAGCAGCCAAGAGGGGACTAGCGGGGGGGCCGAGGATGAGCAGTTCTTC. This gives the protein CASSQEGTSGGAEDEQFF. J is TRBJ2-1 and V is TRBV3-1 (or the pseudogene TRBV3-2), with TRBD2 identical over 16 bases. The CDR3 has 18 residues. Per the germline V gene, CDR1 is LGHDT and CDR2 is YNNKEL (reference sequence). The ends lost 0 bases at V and 8 bases at J; junction bases unmatched: 7.

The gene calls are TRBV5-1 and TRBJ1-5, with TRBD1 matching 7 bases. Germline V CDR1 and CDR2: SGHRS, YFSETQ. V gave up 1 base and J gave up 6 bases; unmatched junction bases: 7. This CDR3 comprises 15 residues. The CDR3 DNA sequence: TGCGCCAGCAGCTTGACAGGGGATCGGGGTCAGCCCCAGCATTTT. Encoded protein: CASSLTGDRGQPQHF.

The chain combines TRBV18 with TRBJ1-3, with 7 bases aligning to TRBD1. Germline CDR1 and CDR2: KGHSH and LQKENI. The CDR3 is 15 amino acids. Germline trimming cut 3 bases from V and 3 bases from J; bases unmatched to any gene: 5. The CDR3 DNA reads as TGTGCCAGCTCACCGCGACAGGGAAATGGAAACACCATATATTTT. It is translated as CASSPRQGNGNTIYF.